These 19 T cell receptor beta chains originate from one sample sequenced in a study of cytomegalovirus exposure and HLA in healthy donors. Primers: 60 Vbeta forward and 13 Jbeta reverse. The table came from immunoSEQ multiplex PCR; TCRdb's copy has only in-frame clones and leaves some out. The sample contains roughly 170,000 clones, roughly 80% of which appear only once. The specimen was PBMCs. The receptors derive from a man younger than 30 in good health and CMV-seronegative.

This clone was detected once. The chain couples TRBV29-1 to TRBJ2-1; no clear D gene. The CDR3 totals 12 residues. CDR1 and CDR2 from the germline V gene are SQVTM and ANQGSEA. The germline V and J ends were trimmed by 3 bases and 7 bases, with 10 bases remaining between them. The CDR3 spells CSVDSGRNEQFF. The DNA of the CDR3 is TGCAGCGTTGACTCCGGTCGAAATGAGCAGTTCTTC.

V and J are TRBV7-9 and TRBJ2-7; 10 bases align to TRBD2. The CDR3 totals 19 residues. Germline assignment: CDR1 SEHNR and CDR2 FQNEAQ (reference sequence). Germline trimming cut 5 bases from V and 1 base from J; bases unmatched to any gene: 17. The CDR3 DNA follows: TGTGCCAGCAGCCGTCCACCGGGACTAGCGACCATCCTATCCTACGAGCAGTACTTC. Translated: CASSRPPGLATILSYEQYF.

Written as DNA, the CDR3 is TGCGCCAGCAGCCAAGAATCTGCGCTAGCGGGAGAGCAGTACTTC. Translation gives CASSQESALAGEQYF. The chain employs TRBV4-1 and TRBJ2-7; 9 bases are shared with TRBD2. Looked up from germline, CDR1 is MGHRA and CDR2 is YSYEKL. V lost 0 bases to trimming and J lost 7 bases; unmatched junction nucleotides: 7. The CDR3 extends over 15 amino acids.

V and J are TRBV27 and TRBJ2-7, with 8 nucleotides matching TRBD1. The CDR3 extends over 14 amino acids. The germline gives CDR1 MNHEY, CDR2 SMNVEV (reference sequence). Trimming took 5 bases from V and 6 from J; bases not matched to a gene: 9. The CDR3 sequence: CASSARNRGAEQYF. The DNA of the CDR3 is TGTGCCAGCAGTGCCCGCAACAGGGGGGCCGAGCAGTACTTC.

This clone showed up just once. This rearrangement joins TRBV5-1 to TRBJ2-7; perhaps TRBD1 as D (6 bases). This CDR3 is built from 14 residues. The germline CDR1 and CDR2 sequences are SGHRS and YFSETQ. The ends were cut back, 0 bases at V and 3 bases at J, with 10 bases in the middle. CDR3 protein: CASSLVSRGYEQYF. CDR3 in DNA: TGCGCCAGCAGCTTGGTCTCCAGGGGCTACGAGCAGTACTTC. Variable domain in full (rest from reference TRBV5-1 and TRBJ2-7): KAGVTQTPRYLIKTRGQQVTLSCSPISGHRSVSWYQQTPGQGLQFLFEYFSETQRNKGNFPGRFSGRQFSNSRSEMNVSTLELGDSALYLCASSLVSRGYEQYFGPGTRLTVT.

The V gene is TRBV9, the J gene TRBJ1-1; D perhaps matches TRBD1 (5 bases). Germline V gene sequence: CDR1 SGDLS, CDR2 YYNGEE. Trimming removed 2 bases at V and 4 bases at J, with 18 bases between. This CDR3 spans 16 amino acids. The CDR3 bases are TGTGCCAGCAGCGTCAATCCGGGACTTACGGGCACTGAAGCTTTCTTT. The encoded protein is CASSVNPGLTGTEAFF.

J is TRBJ1-1 and V is TRBV2; D is perhaps TRBD1 (5 bases). Trimming removed 1 base at V and 2 bases at J, with 8 bases between. The CDR3 extends over 14 amino acids. Germline CDR1 is SNHLY and CDR2 is FYNNEI. DNA for the CDR3: TGTGCCAGCAGTGAAGGGGGCTTAAACACTGAAGCTTTCTTT. Amino acid sequence: CASSEGGLNTEAFF.

J is TRBJ2-3 and V is TRBV27, with D perhaps matching TRBD2 (6 bases). Looked up from germline, CDR1 is MNHEY and CDR2 is SMNVEV (reference sequence). The V and J ends lost 4 bases and 2 bases respectively, with 13 bases between them. CDR3 length equals 15 residues. As DNA, the CDR3 is TGTGCCAGCAGTTCCCCTAGGGAGGCCACAGATACGCAGTATTTT. It encodes CASSSPREATDTQYF.

The CDR3 is CASSFQGTSSYEQYF. The DNA for the CDR3 is TGTGCCAGCAGCTTCCAGGGGACAAGCTCCTACGAGCAGTACTTC. This chain joins TRBV5-5 and TRBJ2-7, with D perhaps TRBD1 (6 bases). Trimming cost V 2 bases and J 0 bases, with 12 bases left between them. There are 15 residues in the CDR3. Germline V gives CDR1 SGHKS, CDR2 YYEKEE (reference sequence).

CDR3 bases: TGTGCCAGCAGCACGACCGGGACATTGGTGTATTTT. Encoded protein: CASSTTGTLVYF. This rearrangement joins TRBV7-9 to TRBJ2-3; the D gene is possibly TRBD1 (6 bases). CDR3 length: 12 amino acids. V was shortened by 5 bases and J by 14 bases, with 17 bases between the two germline ends. Per the germline V gene, CDR1 is SEHNR and CDR2 is FQNEAQ (reference sequence).

CDR3 region: CASSQEGVGDNSPLHF. CDR3 bases: TGTGCCAGCAGCCAAGAAGGGGTTGGGGATAATTCACCCCTCCACTTT. The chain has TRBV4-2 and TRBJ1-6; perhaps TRBD1 as D (5 bases). This CDR3 has 16 amino acids. Trimming cost V 0 bases and J 5 bases, with 11 bases left between them. CDR1 is LGHNA and CDR2 is YNFKEQ in the germline V gene.

The chain recombines TRBV19 with TRBJ1-2; 8 nucleotides line up with TRBD1. Trimming took 5 bases from V and 4 from J; bases not matched to a gene: 3. CDR1 LNHDA and CDR2 SQIVND come from the germline V gene (reference sequence). The CDR3 spans 13 residues. This CDR3 reads CASSLGQGYGYTF. The CDR3, as DNA: TGTGCCAGTAGTCTAGGACAGGGCTATGGCTACACCTTC.

This clone showed up just a few times. This rearrangement joins TRBV7-2 to TRBJ2-1, with 14 bases matching TRBD2. The CDR3 runs 14 residues. The V gene end was trimmed by 5 bases and the J gene end by 8 bases; junction bases not matched to a gene: 2. The germline CDR1 and CDR2 sequences are SGHTA and FQGNSA. Written as DNA, the CDR3 is TGTGCCAGCAGCCCGGGACTAGCGGGAGATGAGCAGTTCTTC. As protein: CASSPGLAGDEQFF.

This chain connects TRBV2 to TRBJ2-1; 10 positions agree with TRBD2. The CDR3 totals 14 residues. Germline lookup yields CDR1 SNHLY and CDR2 FYNNEI. J gave up 5 bases and V 7 bases, and 5 bases lay outside the gene matches. Here the CDR3 reads CASMRAGGHNEQFF. The CDR3 nucleotides are TGTGCCAGCATGAGAGCGGGAGGGCACAATGAGCAGTTCTTC.

The rearrangement uses TRBV5-1 and TRBJ2-5, with 7 bases lining up with TRBD1. V dropped 4 bases and J dropped 4; count of bases not matched to a gene: 10. CDR1 SGHRS and CDR2 YFSETQ come from the germline V gene. The CDR3 contains 15 residues. CDR3: CASSIWGQTPETQYF. The DNA of the CDR3 is TGCGCCAGCAGCATCTGGGGACAGACCCCAGAGACCCAGTACTTC.

The V gene is TRBV7-9, the J gene TRBJ1-4; TRBD1 aligns across 9 bases. The CDR3 has 17 amino acids. The germline V gene has CDR1 SEHNR and CDR2 FQNEAQ (reference sequence). After removal of 6 bases from V and 4 bases from J, the junction contained 12 bases not matched to a gene. CDR3 sequence (DNA): TGTGCCAGCAGTTCGGACAGGGGCGAACCTCTTAATGAAAAACTGTTTTTT. It specifies CASSSDRGEPLNEKLFF.

The gene calls are TRBV25-1 and TRBJ2-7, with D uncertain. The CDR3 runs 13 residues. Trimming shortened V by 4 bases and J by 6 bases, and 13 bases separated the two germline ends. Germline V CDR1 and CDR2: MGHDK, SYGVNS. CDR3 residues: CASSASRLGEQYF. The DNA of the CDR3 is TGTGCCAGCAGTGCCTCCAGGTTGGGCGAGCAGTACTTC.

The J gene is TRBJ2-7, the V gene TRBV7-9; D remains ambiguous. V lost 0 bases and J 6 bases, leaving 3 bases between the germline ends. CDR3 length: 11 residues. Germline CDR1 SEHNR, CDR2 FQNEAQ (reference sequence). The CDR3, as DNA: TGTGCCAGCAGCTTAGCCGGCGAGCAGTACTTC. Amino acid sequence: CASSLAGEQYF. The whole variable domain, remainder taken from reference TRBV7-9 and TRBJ2-7, is DTGVSQNPRHKITKRGQNVTFRCDPISEHNRLYWYRQTLGQGPEFLTYFQNEAQLEKSRLLSDRFSAERPKGSFSTLEIQRTEQGDSAMYLCASSLAGEQYFGPGTRLTVT.

The gene calls are TRBV18 and TRBJ1-2; possible D gene TRBD1, 6 bases. V lost 0 bases and J lost 0, with 8 bases in between. Germline assignment: CDR1 KGHSH and CDR2 LQKENI. The CDR3 runs to 15 residues. The CDR3 protein is CASSPPGHTNYGYTF. CDR3 in DNA: TGTGCCAGCTCACCACCGGGACATACTAACTATGGCTACACCTTC.